Each of the 23 T cell receptor beta chains below was sequenced from the same sample in a study of blood T cell repertoires in COVID-19. The data were produced by immunoSEQ multiplex PCR, yet TCRdb's version contains in-frame clones alone and is incomplete. Among about 240,000 clones, about four fifths were seen once, and the ten largest hold roughly 2%. The sequenced material came from peripheral blood. The receptors were sampled from a man between 25 and 39 years old who had recovered from COVID-19.

The V call is TRBV5-6, the J call TRBJ1-4; D may be TRBD1 (5 bases). CDR1 is SGHDT, CDR2 YYEEEE, per germline. The CDR3 has 13 amino acids. V was trimmed by 4 bases and J by 7 bases, leaving 11 bases between them. This CDR3 is CASSTGGGEKLFF. CDR3 sequence (DNA): TGTGCCAGCAGCACGGGGGGAGGTGAAAAACTGTTTTTT.

This clone showed up just a few times. This chain uses TRBV6-5 with TRBJ1-6, with D possibly matching TRBD1 (5 bases). Germline V CDR1 and CDR2: MNHEY, SVGAGI. Trimming pared 0 bases from V and 7 bases from J, leaving 7 bases between. This CDR3 has 14 amino acids. The CDR3 DNA is TGTGCCAGCAGTTACTCAGACAGAAATTCACCCCTCCACTTT. This codes for CASSYSDRNSPLHF.

This clone was counted between two and nine times. DNA for the CDR3: TGTGCCAGCAGCTTATGGCAGAACACTGAAGCTTTCTTT. The encoded protein is CASSLWQNTEAFF. The genes are TRBV7-3 and TRBJ1-1; D call uncertain. This CDR3 is 13 amino acids long. The germline CDR1 and CDR2 sequences are SGHTA and FQGTGA. The germline V and J ends were trimmed by 2 bases and 1 base, with 5 bases remaining between them.

V is TRBV7-6 and J is TRBJ2-1; 9 bases fit TRBD2. The CDR3 consists of 16 residues. Germline CDR1 SGHVS, CDR2 FNYEAQ. V lost 0 bases, J lost 9 bases, and 9 bases stayed unmatched. The CDR3: CASSLARGGLPGEQFF. CDR3 in DNA: TGTGCCAGCAGCTTAGCGCGGGGGGGCCTCCCCGGTGAGCAGTTCTTC.

In its sample, this clone was seen a few times. V and J are TRBV27 and TRBJ2-7; D possibly corresponds to TRBD1 (6 bases). This CDR3 region has 14 residues. The germline V gene encodes CDR1 MNHEY and CDR2 SMNVEV (reference sequence). The V end was cut by 5 bases, the J end by 3 bases, with 14 bases between. The CDR3 loop reads CASSRSLGGYEQYV. CDR3 DNA: TGTGCCAGCAGTCGGAGTCTAGGGGGCTACGAGCAGTACGTC.

The chain joins TRBV5-1 to TRBJ2-1, with 9 bases lining up with TRBD2. Germline loops: CDR1 SGHRS, CDR2 YFSETQ. The ends lost 0 bases at V and 7 bases at J; junction bases unmatched: 5. The CDR3 extends over 15 amino acids. CDR3 DNA sequence: TGCGCCAGCAGCTTGGATAGGCTAGCGGGGAATGAGCAGTTCTTC. Protein product: CASSLDRLAGNEQFF.

This clone was seen once. The chain couples TRBV9 to TRBJ2-4; 9 positions match TRBD2. With V trimmed by 7 bases and J by 6 bases, 11 bases remained unmatched. In germline, CDR1 is SGDLS, CDR2 YYNGEE. The CDR3 is 15 amino acids. The CDR3, as DNA: TGTGCCAGCGCGACGGGCGGGGGGGCCCCAAACATTCAGTACTTC. This translates into CASATGGGAPNIQYF.

The chain links TRBV3-1 (or the pseudogene TRBV3-2) to TRBJ1-2; D is uncertain. The CDR3 length is 14 residues. Trimming left V 2 bases short and J 6 bases short, with 13 bases between. The germline V gene encodes CDR1 LGHDT and CDR2 YNNKEL (reference sequence). Here the CDR3 DNA reads TGTGCCAGCAGCCAATCACCCCATTCGGATGGCTACACCTTC. Translation: CASSQSPHSDGYTF.

There are a few counts of this clone. The gene calls are TRBV15 and TRBJ1-5; the D is unclear. Trimming shortened V by 0 bases and J by 6 bases, and 6 bases separated the two germline ends. Germline loops: CDR1 LNHNV, CDR2 YYDKDF (reference sequence). This CDR3 has 13 amino acids. The CDR3 protein is CATSRDPIQPQHF. The CDR3 nucleotides are TGTGCCACCAGCAGAGATCCTATTCAGCCCCAGCATTTT.

The chain uses TRBV5-1 and TRBJ1-1, with 11 nucleotides matching TRBD1. J gave up 1 base and V 4 bases, and 6 bases lay outside the gene matches. CDR1 is SGHRS and CDR2 is YFSETQ in the germline V gene. CDR3 length equals 16 residues. CDR3 nucleotides: TGCGCCAGCAGCCCCGGACAGGGGGCACAGAACACTGAAGCTTTCTTT. Amino acid sequence: CASSPGQGAQNTEAFF.

The rearrangement links TRBV27 to TRBJ1-1, with 8 bases aligning to TRBD1. The length of the CDR3 is 17 residues. V gave up 2 bases and J gave up 4 bases; unmatched junction bases: 12. Germline values: CDR1 MNHEY, CDR2 SMNVEV (reference sequence). As DNA, the CDR3 is TGTGCCAGCAGTTTAATTCAGGGGGCAATAGGAGGCACTGAAGCTTTCTTT. It specifies CASSLIQGAIGGTEAFF.

This clone has only one observation. The chain couples TRBV27 to TRBJ2-2; the match to TRBD1 covers 7 bases. The CDR3 extends over 15 amino acids. Germline values: CDR1 MNHEY, CDR2 SMNVEV (reference sequence). Losses at the gene ends were 5 bases for V and 0 bases for J; bases not matched to a gene: 3. The CDR3 coding sequence is TGTGCCAGCAGTCTAGGGACAGCGAACACCGGGGAGCTGTTTTTT. Protein sequence: CASSLGTANTGELFF.

The chain combines TRBV19 with TRBJ2-3; TRBD2 agrees at 10 bases. In germline, CDR1 is LNHDA, CDR2 SQIVND (reference sequence). After removal of 3 bases from V and 4 bases from J, the junction contained 4 bases not matched to a gene. The CDR3 contains 15 residues. The CDR3 coding sequence is TGTGCCAGTAGTATGAAAGCGGGGGGGGCAGATACGCAGTATTTT. Translating gives CASSMKAGGADTQYF. The full variable domain, with the rest looked up from reference TRBV19 and TRBJ2-3, is DGGITQSPKYLFRKEGQNVTLSCEQNLNHDAMYWYRQDPGQGLRLIYYSQIVNDFQKGDIAEGYSVSREKKESFPLTVTSAQKNPTAFYLCASSMKAGGADTQYFGPGTRLTVL.

Only one count was recorded for this clone. The chain is built from TRBV12-3 or TRBV12-4 and TRBJ1-1; unclear D gene. This CDR3 has 13 amino acids. V lost 6 bases, J lost 0 bases, and 8 bases lay in between. The CDR3 coding sequence is TGTGCCAGCAGCCGAGTCATGAACACTGAAGCTTTCTTT. The encoded protein is CASSRVMNTEAFF.

This clone has a single count. The CDR3 DNA reads TGCGCCAGCAGCCAAGCCCCAGCGGGGGACACCGGGGAGCTGTTTTTT. It translates to CASSQAPAGDTGELFF. This chain links TRBV4-1 with TRBJ2-2, with 8 bases matching TRBD2. Germline CDR1 is MGHRA and CDR2 is YSYEKL. V was pared by 1 base and J by 3 bases, with 4 bases of the junction left unmatched. This CDR3 contains 16 residues.

The chain combines TRBV5-1 with TRBJ2-2; D possibly corresponds to TRBD1 (5 bases). The CDR3 spans 15 residues. Per germline, CDR1 SGHRS and CDR2 YFSETQ. Between the trimmed V and J ends, which lost 4 bases and 5 bases, there was a span of 15 bases. CDR3 loop: CASSPDSVGTGELFF. DNA of the CDR3: TGCGCCAGCAGCCCAGACAGTGTTGGGACCGGGGAGCTGTTTTTT. Full variable domain (rest looked up from reference TRBV5-1 and TRBJ2-2): KAGVTQTPRYLIKTRGQQVTLSCSPISGHRSVSWYQQTPGQGLQFLFEYFSETQRNKGNFPGRFSGRQFSNSRSEMNVSTLELGDSALYLCASSPDSVGTGELFFGEGSRLTVL.

The chain combines TRBV27 with TRBJ2-6; 7 bases map to TRBD1. This CDR3 spans 22 amino acids. Per the germline V gene, CDR1 is MNHEY and CDR2 is SMNVEV (reference sequence). V lost 4 bases and J lost 0; bases outside the gene matches: 21. For the CDR3, the DNA is TGTGCCAGCAGTTCCCGACCGTTACAGGGGCCAGCCCCCTCCTCTGGGGCCAACGTCCTGACTTTC. Its protein is CASSSRPLQGPAPSSGANVLTF.

The CDR3 region has the DNA TGTGCCAGCAGCTTAGCACAGGGGGCGTTTGGCTACACCTTC. As protein: CASSLAQGAFGYTF. The chain carries TRBV11-2 and TRBJ1-2; 9 positions match TRBD1. V shed 1 base and J 7 bases; nucleotides not matched to a gene: 4. Germline V CDR1 and CDR2: SGHAT, FQNNGV. The CDR3 consists of 14 residues.

This chain joins TRBV6-1 and TRBJ2-1; 8 bases line up with TRBD2. The CDR3 has 15 amino acids. The ends lost 2 bases at V and 3 bases at J; junction bases unmatched: 3. Germline V gene data show CDR1 as MNHNS and CDR2 as SASEGT. CDR3 residues: CASSEQLAVYNEQFF. The DNA for the CDR3 is TGTGCCAGCAGTGAACAACTAGCGGTCTACAATGAGCAGTTCTTC.

V usage is TRBV5-1 and J usage is TRBJ2-5; the match to TRBD2 covers 15 bases. Germline CDR1 SGHRS, CDR2 YFSETQ. V shed 5 bases and J 0 bases; nucleotides not matched to a gene: 8. There are 18 residues in the CDR3. CDR3 protein: CASRTGTSGGTYQETQYF. CDR3 DNA: TGCGCCAGCAGGACGGGGACTAGCGGGGGGACGTACCAAGAGACCCAGTACTTC.

The rearrangement joins TRBV5-5 to TRBJ2-6; D not resolved. CDR1 SGHKS and CDR2 YYEKEE come from the germline V gene (reference sequence). Trimming took 6 bases from V and 0 from J, leaving 10 bases between them. This CDR3 has 15 residues. The CDR3 region has the DNA TGTGCCAGCACCTCGACGGGCTCTGGGGCCAACGTCCTGACTTTC. It translates to CASTSTGSGANVLTF.

The chain has TRBV6-5 and TRBJ1-2, with TRBD1 as a possible D gene (6 bases). Trimming removed 6 bases from V and 6 bases from J, with 14 bases in between. This CDR3 contains 13 residues. Germline loops: CDR1 MNHEY, CDR2 SVGAGI. The CDR3 is CASRVQGVNGYTF. In DNA, the CDR3 is TGTGCCAGCAGGGTACAGGGAGTCAATGGCTACACCTTC.

The chain uses TRBV4-1 and TRBJ2-7; weak D call: TRBD2 (6 bases). With 1 base removed from V and 6 bases from J, the gap between germline ends came to 19 bases. Germline loops: CDR1 MGHRA, CDR2 YSYEKL. The CDR3 extends over 16 amino acids. CDR3 bases: TGCGCCAGCAGCCAAGGGGCTGGCGGGGCGACCGCCGAGCAGTACTTC. It codes for CASSQGAGGATAEQYF.